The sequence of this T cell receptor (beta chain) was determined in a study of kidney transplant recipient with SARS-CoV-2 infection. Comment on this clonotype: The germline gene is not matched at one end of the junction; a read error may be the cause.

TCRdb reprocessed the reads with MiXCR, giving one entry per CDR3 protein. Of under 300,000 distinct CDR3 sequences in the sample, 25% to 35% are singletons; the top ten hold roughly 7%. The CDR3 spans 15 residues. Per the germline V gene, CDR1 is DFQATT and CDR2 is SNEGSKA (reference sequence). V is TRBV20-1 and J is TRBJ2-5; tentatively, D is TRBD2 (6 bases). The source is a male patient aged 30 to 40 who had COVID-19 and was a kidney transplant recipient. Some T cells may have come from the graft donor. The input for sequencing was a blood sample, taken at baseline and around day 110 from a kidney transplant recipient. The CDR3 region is CSATGESAFGETQCF. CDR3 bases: TGCAGTGCTACGGGGGAGTCGGCTTTTGGAGAGACCCAGTGCTTC.